These 17 T cell receptor beta chains were all obtained from the same sample, sequenced in a study of blood T cells in healthy people across ages. Together with a sample-barcoded 5' primer, a J-beta primer mix was included in a second PCR lasting roughly 6 to 12 cycles. MiXCR, applied by TCRdb to the 5' RACE reads, yields one record per CDR3 protein. The table lists approximately 600,000 distinct CDR3 sequences, around three fifths of them singletons. Source material: blood. The receptors originated from a man in his sixties in good health.

The J gene is TRBJ2-1, the V gene TRBV25-1; possibly TRBD2 for D (5 bases). V was shortened by 3 bases and J by 4 bases, with 19 bases between the two germline ends. Germline CDR1 MGHDK, CDR2 SYGVNS. This CDR3 has 17 residues. The CDR3 DNA reads TGTGCCAGCAGTGATTCCCGGATAACCCGGACTTACAATGAGCAGTTCTTC. Amino acids: CASSDSRITRTYNEQFF.

The chain uses TRBV7-9 and TRBJ1-2; a weak D match, TRBD1 (6 bases). V dropped 3 bases and J dropped 3 bases, with 17 bases sitting between them. This CDR3 spans 16 amino acids. Germline-derived CDR1 and CDR2 are SEHNR and FQNEAQ (reference sequence). The CDR3 DNA reads as TGTGCCAGCAGCTTCACACCAGGGGTACTTGACTATGGCTACACCTTC. It is translated as CASSFTPGVLDYGYTF.

There are a few counts of this clonotype. The CDR3 protein is CASSSTGTGGRENYGYTF. The CDR3 DNA reads TGTGCCAGCAGCTCTACCGGGACAGGGGGCCGGGAAAACTATGGCTACACCTTC. V gene TRBV7-8 combines with J gene TRBJ1-2; 12 bases are a match to TRBD1. Germline V gives CDR1 SGHVS, CDR2 FQNEAQ. Trimming at V came to 4 bases and at J to 2 bases, leaving 11 bases not matched to a gene. The CDR3 is 18 amino acids.

This clonotype was counted once. J is TRBJ1-4 and V is TRBV6-5; the match to TRBD1 covers 9 bases. The CDR3 covers 16 residues. Germline V gene data show CDR1 as MNHEY and CDR2 as SVGAGI. V dropped 0 bases and J dropped 7; count of bases not matched to a gene: 6. The CDR3 is CASSYSTGGRGEKLFF. The DNA of the CDR3 is TGTGCCAGCAGTTACTCCACAGGGGGCAGGGGTGAAAAACTGTTTTTT.

This rearrangement joins TRBV6-5 to TRBJ2-7; TRBD1 is a possible D gene (5 bases). V was clipped by 0 bases and J by 3 bases, with 15 bases between them. Germline CDR1 is MNHEY and CDR2 is SVGAGI. The length of the CDR3 is 16 residues. The CDR3 region is CASSYSGRGRNYEQYF. In DNA form, the CDR3 reads TGTGCCAGCAGTTACTCGGGTAGGGGAAGGAACTACGAGCAGTACTTC.

The chain has TRBV7-8 and TRBJ2-7; 7 positions agree with TRBD1. The germline CDR1 and CDR2 sequences are SGHVS and FQNEAQ. The CDR3 is 14 residues long. With 5 bases clipped from V and 3 bases from J, the junction kept 7 bases outside the gene matches. CDR3 sequence: CASSPPPGGYEQYF. For the CDR3, the DNA is TGTGCCAGCAGCCCCCCCCCAGGGGGCTACGAGCAGTACTTC.

The rearrangement joins TRBV9 to TRBJ2-5, with 12 bases aligning to TRBD2. Germline V lookup: CDR1 SGDLS, CDR2 YYNGEE. V gave up 0 bases and J gave up 5 bases; unmatched junction bases: 8. The CDR3 runs 17 residues. Here the CDR3 DNA reads TGTGCCAGCAGCGTAGGACTAGCGGGGGTTTTGGGCGAGACCCAGTACTTC. It codes for CASSVGLAGVLGETQYF.

The rearrangement links TRBV20-1 to TRBJ2-1; 10 bases are shared with TRBD2. Germline-derived CDR1 and CDR2 are DFQATT and SNEGSKA (reference sequence). V was clipped by 6 bases and J by 7 bases; unmatched bases: 9. This CDR3 spans 14 amino acids. CDR3 nucleotide sequence: TGCAGTGCCCAAGCGGGGGGGCCAGGTAATGAGCAGTTCTTC. As protein: CSAQAGGPGNEQFF.

Remarks on this clonotype: A read error may account for a junction end that differs from germline. V is TRBV12-3 or TRBV12-4 and J is TRBJ2-6, with D unresolved. This CDR3 comprises 15 residues. CDR3 in DNA: TGTGCCTGCAGTCCCCGTGTCTCTGAGGCCAACGTCCTGACTTTC. Translation: CACSPRVSEANVLTF.

The rearrangement links TRBV20-1 to TRBJ2-7; maybe TRBD2 (6 bases). The V gene's germline CDR1 is DFQATT and CDR2 SNEGSKA (reference sequence). The V gene lost 3 bases and the J gene lost 1 base, with 10 bases spanning the gap. The CDR3 has 13 amino acids. The CDR3 sequence: CSASAGTSYEQYF. The CDR3 coding sequence is TGCAGTGCTAGCGCCGGGACTTCCTACGAGCAGTACTTC.

This rearrangement joins TRBV2 to TRBJ1-5; D gene unclear. The CDR3 contains 14 residues. Germline CDR1 and CDR2: SNHLY and FYNNEI. Trimming stripped 5 bases from V and 4 bases from J, with 12 bases between. The CDR3, as DNA: TGTGCCAGCAGTAACCAAGGACTAAATCAGCCCCAGCATTTT. As protein: CASSNQGLNQPQHF.

This chain links TRBV18 with TRBJ2-5; TRBD1 matches at 9 bases. Germline values: CDR1 KGHSH, CDR2 LQKENI. This CDR3 is built from 13 residues. With V trimmed by 6 bases and J by 11 bases, 10 bases remained unmatched. The CDR3 region has the DNA TGTGCCAGCTCCCAAGGGACAGGGCAGGAGCAGTACTTC. It specifies CASSQGTGQEQYF.

This clonotype was recorded a few times. The rearrangement joins TRBV21-1 to TRBJ2-7. TRBV21-1 is annotated as a pseudogene. CDR3 length: 14 residues. In DNA, the CDR3 is TGTGCCAGCAGCAAAGAGTTCGCCTCCTACGAGCAGTACTTC. Amino acids: CASSKEFASYEQYF.

The chain couples TRBV12-3 or TRBV12-4 to TRBJ2-3; TRBD1 agrees at 9 bases. The CDR3 is made up of 16 amino acids. J lost 3 bases, V lost 3 bases, and 7 bases had no gene match. CDR3 in amino acids: CASSLVGQGPTDTQYF. CDR3 coding DNA: TGTGCCAGCAGTTTGGTGGGACAGGGCCCAACAGATACGCAGTATTTT.

CDR3 sequence reads: CASSYNWGGGTQYF. DNA of the CDR3: TGTGCCAGCAGTTACAATTGGGGTGGAGGGACCCAGTACTTC. The rearrangement joins TRBV6-5 to TRBJ2-5; D is possibly TRBD2 (5 bases). Germline CDR1 MNHEY, CDR2 SVGAGI. V was pared by 2 bases and J by 7 bases, with 14 bases between. The CDR3 loop spans 14 amino acids.

The genes are TRBV25-1 and TRBJ2-4; 10 bases fit TRBD1. V gave up 2 bases and J gave up 0 bases; unmatched junction bases: 7. The CDR3 extends over 18 amino acids. Germline loops: CDR1 MGHDK, CDR2 SYGVNS. CDR3 nucleotide sequence: TGTGCCAGCAGTGAAGGGACAGGGGCTGGCGTAGCCAAAAACATTCAGTACTTC. The encoded protein is CASSEGTGAGVAKNIQYF. Full variable domain (outside the CDR3, taken from reference TRBV25-1 and TRBJ2-4): EADIYQTPRYLVIGTGKKITLECSQTMGHDKMYWYQQDPGMELHLIHYSYGVNSTEKGDLSSESTVSRIRTEHFPLTLESARPSHTSQYLCASSEGTGAGVAKNIQYFGAGTRLSVL.

V is TRBV6-5 and J is TRBJ2-3; 8 bases are shared with TRBD1. CDR3 length: 14 amino acids. The germline V gene has CDR1 MNHEY and CDR2 SVGAGI. Trimming took 5 bases from V and 5 from J; bases not matched to a gene: 6. The CDR3 spells CASSPDRGLDTQYF. CDR3 DNA: TGTGCCAGCAGTCCCGACAGGGGATTAGATACGCAGTATTTT.